The TCR beta chain under discussion was sequenced for a study of cytomegalovirus exposure and HLA in healthy donors. Findings and caveats of the study: In a later analysis, a genetic analysis reported fewer productive-TCR N-insertions in an Asian-associated ancestry cluster than the cohort average. It has been reported that TCR beta sequences accurately predicted the HLA-A and HLA-B alleles of most subjects. The authors enumerated over 150 TCR beta chains as linked to cytomegalovirus. A later analysis found common viral pathogens apparently linked to several of the most significant clusters.

60 Vbeta and 13 Jbeta primers were used in PCR. Assay used: immunoSEQ multiplex PCR; TCRdb lists only in-frame clones, some missing. Here the sample spans 75,000 to 100,000 clones, roughly 79% being singletons. About this clone itself: Its antigen is not identified.

Trimming at V came to 0 bases and at J to 2 bases, leaving 12 bases not matched to a gene. CDR3 size: 18 residues. Per germline, CDR1 LGHNA and CDR2 YSLEER. The chain couples TRBV4-3 to TRBJ1-2; 7 nucleotides match TRBD1. The TCR was taken from a woman aged 70 to 79 in good health and CMV-seropositive. The sequenced material came from PBMCs. The CDR3 sequence is CASSQEAGDRASNYGYTF. As DNA, the CDR3 is TGCGCCAGCAGCCAAGAGGCCGGTGACAGGGCGTCGAACTATGGCTACACCTTC.